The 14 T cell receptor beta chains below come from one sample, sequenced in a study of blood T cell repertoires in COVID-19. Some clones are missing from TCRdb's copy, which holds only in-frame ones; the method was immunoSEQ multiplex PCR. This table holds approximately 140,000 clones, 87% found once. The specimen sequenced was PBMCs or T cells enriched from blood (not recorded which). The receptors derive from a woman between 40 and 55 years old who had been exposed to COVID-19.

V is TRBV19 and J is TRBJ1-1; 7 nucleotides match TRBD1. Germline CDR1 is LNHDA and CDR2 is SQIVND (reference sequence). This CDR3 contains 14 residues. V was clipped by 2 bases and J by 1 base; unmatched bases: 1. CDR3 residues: CASSIKGANTEAFF. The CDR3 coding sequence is TGTGCCAGTAGTATAAAGGGGGCGAACACTGAAGCTTTCTTT.

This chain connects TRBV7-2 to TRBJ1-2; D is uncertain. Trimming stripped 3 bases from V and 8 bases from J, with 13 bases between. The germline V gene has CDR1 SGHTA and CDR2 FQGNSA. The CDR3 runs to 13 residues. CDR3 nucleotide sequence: TGTGCCAGCAGCTTCCCGGGCCCGGGAGGCTACACCTTC. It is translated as CASSFPGPGGYTF.

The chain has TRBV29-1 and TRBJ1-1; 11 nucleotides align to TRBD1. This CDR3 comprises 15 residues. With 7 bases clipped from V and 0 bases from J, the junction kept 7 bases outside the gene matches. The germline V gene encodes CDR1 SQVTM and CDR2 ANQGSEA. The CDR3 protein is CSADRGRSMNTEAFF. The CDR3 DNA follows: TGCAGCGCGGACAGGGGGCGTTCAATGAACACTGAAGCTTTCTTT. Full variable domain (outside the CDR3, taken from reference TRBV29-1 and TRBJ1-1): SAVISQKPSRDICQRGTSLTIQCQVDSQVTMMFWYRQQPGQSLTLIATANQGSEATYESGFVIDKFPISRPNLTFSTLTVSNMSPEDSSIYLCSADRGRSMNTEAFFGQGTRLTVV.

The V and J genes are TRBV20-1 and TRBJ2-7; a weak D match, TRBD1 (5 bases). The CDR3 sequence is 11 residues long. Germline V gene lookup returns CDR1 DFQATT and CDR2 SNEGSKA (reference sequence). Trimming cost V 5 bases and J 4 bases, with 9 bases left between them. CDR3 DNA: TGCAGTGCTGGACACCATTACGAGCAGTACTTC. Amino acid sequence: CSAGHHYEQYF.

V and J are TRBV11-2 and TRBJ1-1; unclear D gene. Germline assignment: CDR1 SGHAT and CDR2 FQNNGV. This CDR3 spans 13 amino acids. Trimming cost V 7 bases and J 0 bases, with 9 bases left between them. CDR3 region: CASTPQVNTEAFF. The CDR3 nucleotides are TGTGCCAGCACCCCTCAGGTGAACACTGAAGCTTTCTTT.

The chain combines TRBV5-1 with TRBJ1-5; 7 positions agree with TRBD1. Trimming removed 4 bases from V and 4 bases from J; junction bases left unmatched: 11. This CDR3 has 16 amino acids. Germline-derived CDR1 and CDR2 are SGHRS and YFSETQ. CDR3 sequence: CASSPEPGQRNQPQHF. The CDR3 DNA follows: TGCGCCAGCAGCCCGGAACCGGGACAGAGGAATCAGCCCCAGCATTTT.

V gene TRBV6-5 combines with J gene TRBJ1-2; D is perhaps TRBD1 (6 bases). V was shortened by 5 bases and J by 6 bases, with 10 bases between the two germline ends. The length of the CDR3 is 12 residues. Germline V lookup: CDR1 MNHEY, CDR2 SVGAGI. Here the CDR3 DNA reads TGTGCCAGCAGTAGGACAGACCATGGCTACACCTTC. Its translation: CASSRTDHGYTF.

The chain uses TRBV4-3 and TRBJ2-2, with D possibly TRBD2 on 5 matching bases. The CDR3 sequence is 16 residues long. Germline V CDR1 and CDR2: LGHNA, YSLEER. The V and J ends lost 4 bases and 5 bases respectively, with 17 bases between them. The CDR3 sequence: CASSRSLGSWTGELFF. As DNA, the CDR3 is TGCGCCAGCAGCCGATCACTGGGGAGTTGGACCGGGGAGCTGTTTTTT.

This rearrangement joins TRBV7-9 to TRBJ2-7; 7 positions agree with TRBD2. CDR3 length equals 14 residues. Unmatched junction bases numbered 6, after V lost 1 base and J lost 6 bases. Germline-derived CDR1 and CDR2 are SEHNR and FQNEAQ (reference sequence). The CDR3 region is CASSLGVTGGEQYF. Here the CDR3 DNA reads TGTGCCAGCAGCTTAGGGGTCACGGGGGGCGAGCAGTACTTC.

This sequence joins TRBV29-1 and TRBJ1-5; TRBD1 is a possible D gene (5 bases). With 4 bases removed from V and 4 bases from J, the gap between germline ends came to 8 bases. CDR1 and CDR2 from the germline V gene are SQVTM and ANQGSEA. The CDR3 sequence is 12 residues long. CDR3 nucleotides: TGCAGCGTTGCGGGGGAAAATCAGCCCCAGCATTTT. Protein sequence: CSVAGENQPQHF.

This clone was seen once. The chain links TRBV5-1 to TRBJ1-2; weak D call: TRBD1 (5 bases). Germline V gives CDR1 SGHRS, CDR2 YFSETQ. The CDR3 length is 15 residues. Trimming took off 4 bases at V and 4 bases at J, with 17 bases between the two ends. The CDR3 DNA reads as TGCGCCAGCAGCGCTGAAGGGGTTACAACCTATGGCTACACCTTC. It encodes CASSAEGVTTYGYTF.

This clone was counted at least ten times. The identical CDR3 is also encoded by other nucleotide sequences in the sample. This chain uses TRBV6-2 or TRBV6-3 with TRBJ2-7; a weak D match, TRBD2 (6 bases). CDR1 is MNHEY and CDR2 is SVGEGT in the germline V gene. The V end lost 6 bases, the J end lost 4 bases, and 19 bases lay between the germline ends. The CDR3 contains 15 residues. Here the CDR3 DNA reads TGTGCCAGCAGCCTGCCCCCGGGACTTCCATACGAGCAGTACTTC. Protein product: CASSLPPGLPYEQYF.

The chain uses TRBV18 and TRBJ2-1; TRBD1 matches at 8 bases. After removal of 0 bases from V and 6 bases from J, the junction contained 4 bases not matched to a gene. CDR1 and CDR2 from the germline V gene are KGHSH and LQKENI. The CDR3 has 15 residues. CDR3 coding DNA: TGTGCCAGCTCACCACCGGGACAGGTGGGCAATGAGCAGTTCTTC. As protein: CASSPPGQVGNEQFF.

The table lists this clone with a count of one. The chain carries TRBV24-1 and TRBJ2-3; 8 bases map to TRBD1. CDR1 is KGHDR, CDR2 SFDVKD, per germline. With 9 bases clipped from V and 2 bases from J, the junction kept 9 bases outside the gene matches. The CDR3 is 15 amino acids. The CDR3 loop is CATASGTGFTDTQYF. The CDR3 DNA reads TGTGCCACCGCTTCCGGGACAGGCTTCACAGATACGCAGTATTTT.